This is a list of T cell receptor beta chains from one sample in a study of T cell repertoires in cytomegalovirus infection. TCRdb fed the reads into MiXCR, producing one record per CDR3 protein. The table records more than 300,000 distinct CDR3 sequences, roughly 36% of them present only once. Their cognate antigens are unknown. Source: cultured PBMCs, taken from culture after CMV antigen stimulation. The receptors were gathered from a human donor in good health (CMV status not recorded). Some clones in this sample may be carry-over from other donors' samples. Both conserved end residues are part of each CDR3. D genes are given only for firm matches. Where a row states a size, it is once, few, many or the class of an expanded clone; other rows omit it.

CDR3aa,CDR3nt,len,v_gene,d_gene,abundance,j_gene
CSVDLAGVDTQYF,TGCAGCGTTGACCTAGCGGGAGTCGATACGCAGTATTTT,13,TRBV29-1,TRBD2,many,TRBJ2-3
CVSSPSPGAPGYTF,TGTGTCAGCAGCCCGAGCCCCGGGGCGCCCGGCTACACCTTC,14,TRBV7-2,.,.,TRBJ1-2
CASSFGGSISYNEQFF,TGTGCCAGCAGTTTCGGCGGGTCAATCTCCTACAATGAGCAGTTCTTC,16,TRBV12-3/TRBV12-4,.,many,TRBJ2-1
CASSQGDNTEAFF,TGCGCCAGCAGCCAGGGTGATAACACTGAAGCTTTCTTT,13,TRBV4-3,.,.,TRBJ1-1
CASSLWREGTGELFF,TGTGCTAGCAGCTTATGGCGGGAGGGCACCGGGGAGCTGTTTTTT,15,TRBV7-6,TRBD2,few,TRBJ2-2
CASSPWTGGEKLLF,TGCGCCAGCAGCCCTTGGACAGGGGGCGAAAAACTGTTATTT,14,TRBV4-1,TRBD1,.,TRBJ1-4
CASSFKGPTNTEAFF,TGCGCCAGCAGCTTCAAGGGACCTACGAACACTGAAGCTTTCTTT,15,TRBV5-1,.,once,TRBJ1-1
CASSFRPHRGPGDNQPQHF,TGTGCCAGCAGCTTCAGACCTCACAGGGGCCCGGGGGACAATCAGCCCCAGCATTTT,19,TRBV5-5,TRBD1,.,TRBJ1-5
CATSRDGRDLGETQYF,TGTGCCACCAGCAGAGATGGAAGAGACCTAGGGGAGACCCAGTACTTC,16,TRBV15,.,.,TRBJ2-5
CASSSPGTPQTQYF,TGTGCCAGTAGTAGCCCCGGGACGCCCCAGACCCAGTACTTC,14,TRBV19,.,.,TRBJ2-5
CASSEAWVSLYNEQFF,TGTGCCAGCAGTGAAGCTTGGGTATCTCTTTACAATGAGCAGTTCTTC,16,TRBV2,.,few,TRBJ2-1
CASIGGRGKNEQFF,TGTGCCAGCATTGGCGGGAGGGGTAAGAATGAGCAGTTCTTC,14,TRBV2,TRBD2,.,TRBJ2-1
CASSSLLAGSDTQYF,TGTGCCAGCAGCTCCCTTCTAGCGGGATCCGATACGCAGTATTTT,15,TRBV7-2,TRBD2,.,TRBJ2-3
CASSQGGTGGRSPLHF,TGTGCCAGCAGCCAGGGGGGGACAGGGGGAAGGTCACCCCTCCACTTT,16,TRBV7-9,TRBD1,.,TRBJ1-6
CASSLAGGNEKLFF,TGTGCCAGTAGTTTGGCAGGCGGTAATGAAAAACTGTTTTTT,14,TRBV19,.,few,TRBJ1-4
CASIRQVNTEAFF,TGTGCCAGCATCCGACAGGTGAACACTGAAGCTTTCTTT,13,TRBV12-3/TRBV12-4,.,few,TRBJ1-1
CASSPGTSRYYEQYF,TGTGCCAGCAGCCCTGGGACTAGCCGCTACTACGAGCAGTACTTC,15,TRBV7-2,TRBD2,.,TRBJ2-7
CASSYSRDRGWYEQYF,TGTGCCAGCAGTTACTCTCGGGACAGGGGTTGGTACGAGCAGTACTTC,16,TRBV6-6,TRBD1,.,TRBJ2-7
CASSRRWVREWSSYNEQFF,TGTGCCAGCAGCCGAAGGTGGGTGAGGGAGTGGAGCTCCTACAATGAGCAGTTCTTC,19,TRBV7-8,.,few,TRBJ2-1
CASSYGGTVNTEAFF,TGTGCCAGCAGTTACGGAGGGACAGTGAACACTGAAGCTTTCTTT,15,TRBV6-5,TRBD1,few,TRBJ1-1
CASSSARGGGTDTQYF,TGTGCCAGCAGCTCAGCGCGGGGGGGAGGTACAGATACGCAGTATTTT,16,TRBV7-2,TRBD2,few,TRBJ2-3
CAIVRGLAGEQFF,TGTGCCATCGTCCGGGGACTAGCGGGTGAGCAGTTCTTC,13,TRBV28,TRBD2,.,TRBJ2-1
CASIPLGYDTQYF,TGTGCCAGCATCCCCCTGGGGTATGATACGCAGTATTTT,13,TRBV6-1,.,few,TRBJ2-3
CASRMTSSRELFF,TGTGCCAGCAGGATGACTAGTTCGAGGGAGCTGTTTTTT,13,TRBV28,.,many,TRBJ2-2